The 5 T cell receptor beta chains reported below all come from one sample, sequenced in a study of blood T cells in healthy people across ages. A sample-barcoded 5' primer and a J-beta primer mix were used in a second PCR of roughly 6 to 11 cycles. MiXCR, applied by TCRdb to the 5' RACE reads, yields one record per CDR3 protein. There are approximately 800,000 distinct CDR3 sequences in the sample; roughly 50% occur only once, and about 20% lies in the top ten. Sample: blood. All receptors derive from a man aged 30 to 45 in good health.

This clonotype was detected once. The chain employs TRBV2 and TRBJ2-7, with D possibly being TRBD1 (6 bases). Trimming shortened V by 8 bases and J by 4 bases, and 18 bases separated the two germline ends. There are 14 residues in the CDR3. Germline V gene data show CDR1 as SNHLY and CDR2 as FYNNEI. DNA for the CDR3: TGTGCCAGCTCGGCCGGGACAATCGCGTACGAGCAGTACTTC. Translated: CASSAGTIAYEQYF.

The chain employs TRBV18 and TRBJ2-7; 11 bases are shared with TRBD2. The CDR3 length is 15 residues. J gave up 3 bases and V 6 bases, and 7 bases lay outside the gene matches. Germline values: CDR1 KGHSH, CDR2 LQKENI. CDR3 bases: TGTGCCAGCTCGCCGACTAGCGGGACCCACTACGAGCAGTACTTC. It codes for CASSPTSGTHYEQYF. The variable domain in full, completed from reference TRBV18 and TRBJ2-7, reads NAGVMQNPRHLVRRRGQEARLRCSPMKGHSHVYWYRQLPEEGLKFMVYLQKENIIDESGMPKERFSAEFPKEGPSILRIQQVVRGDSAAYFCASSPTSGTHYEQYFGPGTRLTVT.

The V gene is TRBV24-1, the J gene TRBJ2-1, with TRBD1 matching over 9 bases. Germline assignment: CDR1 KGHDR and CDR2 SFDVKD. V gave up 4 bases and J gave up 8 bases; unmatched junction bases: 8. The CDR3 covers 15 residues. The CDR3 DNA follows: TGTGCCACCAGTGAGACCCGGGACAGGGTTTATGAGCAGTTCTTC. Protein sequence: CATSETRDRVYEQFF.

This clonotype was picked up a small number of times. This chain links TRBV29-1 with TRBJ2-5; 12 bases map to TRBD2. This CDR3 is built from 12 residues. The V segment lost 2 bases and the J segment 11 bases; nucleotides outside the gene matches: 3. Germline V gene sequence: CDR1 SQVTM, CDR2 ANQGSEA. CDR3 amino acids: CSVELAGGWQYF. CDR3 sequence (DNA): TGCAGCGTTGAACTAGCGGGAGGGTGGCAGTACTTC.

This clonotype showed up just once. The chain combines TRBV28 with TRBJ2-7; perhaps TRBD2 as D (5 bases). The germline CDR1 and CDR2 sequences are MDHEN and SYDVKM. The CDR3 is 15 residues long. Trimming left V 2 bases short and J 2 bases short, with 13 bases between. CDR3 in amino acids: CASSLGGSRAYEQYF. DNA of the CDR3: TGTGCCAGCAGTTTAGGTGGGAGTAGGGCCTACGAGCAGTACTTC.